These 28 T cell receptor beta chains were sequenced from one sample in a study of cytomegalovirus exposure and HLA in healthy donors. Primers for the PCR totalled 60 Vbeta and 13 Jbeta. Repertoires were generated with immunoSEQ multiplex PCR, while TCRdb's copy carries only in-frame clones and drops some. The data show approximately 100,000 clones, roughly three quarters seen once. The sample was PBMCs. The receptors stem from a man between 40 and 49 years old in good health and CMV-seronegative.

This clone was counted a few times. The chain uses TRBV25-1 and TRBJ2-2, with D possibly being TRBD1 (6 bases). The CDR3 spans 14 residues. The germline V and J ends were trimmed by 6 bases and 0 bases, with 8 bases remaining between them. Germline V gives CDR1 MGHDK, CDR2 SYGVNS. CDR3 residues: CASSPGANTGELFF. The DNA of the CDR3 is TGTGCCAGCAGCCCAGGGGCGAACACCGGGGAGCTGTTTTTT.

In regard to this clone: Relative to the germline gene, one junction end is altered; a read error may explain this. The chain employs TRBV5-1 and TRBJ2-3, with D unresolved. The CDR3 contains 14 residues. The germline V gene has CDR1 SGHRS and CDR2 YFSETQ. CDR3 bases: TGCGCCGGCAGCTTGGGTCCAGGCACAGATACGCAGTATTTT. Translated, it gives CAGSLGPGTDTQYF.

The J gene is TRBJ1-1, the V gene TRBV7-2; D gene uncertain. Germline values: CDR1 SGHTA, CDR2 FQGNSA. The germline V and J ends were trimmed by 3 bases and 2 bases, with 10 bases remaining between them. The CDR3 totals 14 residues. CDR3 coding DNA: TGTGCCAGCAGCTTGCCCGGGGTAAACACTGAAGCTTTCTTT. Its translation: CASSLPGVNTEAFF.

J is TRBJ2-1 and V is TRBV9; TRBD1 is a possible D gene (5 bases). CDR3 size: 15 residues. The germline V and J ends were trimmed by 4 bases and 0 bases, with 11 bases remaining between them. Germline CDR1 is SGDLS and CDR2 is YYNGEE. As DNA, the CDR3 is TGTGCCAGCAGCCCGACAGCGAGCTCCTACAATGAGCAGTTCTTC. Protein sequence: CASSPTASSYNEQFF. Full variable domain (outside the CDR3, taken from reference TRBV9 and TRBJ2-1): DSGVTQTPKHLITATGQRVTLRCSPRSGDLSVYWYQQSLDQGLQFLIQYYNGEERAKGNILERFSAQQFPDLHSELNLSSLELGDSALYFCASSPTASSYNEQFFGPGTRLTVL.

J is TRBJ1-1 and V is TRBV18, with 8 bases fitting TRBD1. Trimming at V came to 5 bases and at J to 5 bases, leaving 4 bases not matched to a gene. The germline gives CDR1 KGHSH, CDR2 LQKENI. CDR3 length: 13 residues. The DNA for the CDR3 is TGTGCCAGCTCATCGGACAGGGAGACTGAAGCTTTCTTT. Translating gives CASSSDRETEAFF.

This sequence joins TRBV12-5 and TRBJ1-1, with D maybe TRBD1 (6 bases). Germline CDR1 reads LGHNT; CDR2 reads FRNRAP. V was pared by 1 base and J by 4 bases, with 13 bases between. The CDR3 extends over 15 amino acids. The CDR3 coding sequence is TGTGCTAGTGGTTTGGCTCTAGGGGGTTTCACTGAAGCTTTCTTT. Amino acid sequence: CASGLALGGFTEAFF. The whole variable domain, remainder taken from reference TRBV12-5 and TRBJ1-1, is DARVTQTPRHKVTEMGQEVTMRCQPILGHNTVFWYRQTMMQGLELLAYFRNRAPLDDSGMPKDRFSAEMPDATLATLKIQPSEPRDSAVYFCASGLALGGFTEAFFGQGTRLTVV.

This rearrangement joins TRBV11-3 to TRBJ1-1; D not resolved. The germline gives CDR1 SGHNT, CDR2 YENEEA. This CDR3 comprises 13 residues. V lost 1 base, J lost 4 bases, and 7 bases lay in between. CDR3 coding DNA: TGTGCCAGCAGCTTAGCCCAGTCCACTGAAGCTTTCTTT. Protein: CASSLAQSTEAFF.

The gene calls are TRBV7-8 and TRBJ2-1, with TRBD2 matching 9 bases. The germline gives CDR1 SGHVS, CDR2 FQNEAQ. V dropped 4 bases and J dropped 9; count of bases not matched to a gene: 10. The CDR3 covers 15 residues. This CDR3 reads CASSSGTSSLSEQFF. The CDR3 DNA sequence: TGTGCCAGCAGCTCCGGGACTAGCTCTTTGAGTGAGCAGTTCTTC.

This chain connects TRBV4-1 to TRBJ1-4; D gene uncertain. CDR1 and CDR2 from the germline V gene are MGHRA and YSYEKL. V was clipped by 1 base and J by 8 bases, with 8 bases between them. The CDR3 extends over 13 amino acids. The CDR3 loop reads CASSQGVSEKLFF. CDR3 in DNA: TGCGCCAGCAGCCAAGGAGTCTCAGAAAAACTGTTTTTT.

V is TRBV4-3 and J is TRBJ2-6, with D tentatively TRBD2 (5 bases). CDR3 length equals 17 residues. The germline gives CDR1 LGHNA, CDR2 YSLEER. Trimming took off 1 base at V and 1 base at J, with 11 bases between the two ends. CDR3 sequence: CASSQVVGESGANVLTF. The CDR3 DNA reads TGCGCCAGCAGCCAAGTTGTCGGGGAGTCTGGGGCCAACGTCCTGACTTTC.

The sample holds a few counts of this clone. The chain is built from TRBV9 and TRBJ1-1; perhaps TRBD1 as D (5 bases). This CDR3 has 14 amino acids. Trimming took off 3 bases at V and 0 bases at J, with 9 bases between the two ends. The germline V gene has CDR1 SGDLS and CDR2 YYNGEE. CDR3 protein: CASSEGLLNTEAFF. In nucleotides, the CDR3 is TGTGCCAGCAGCGAGGGACTCTTGAACACTGAAGCTTTCTTT.

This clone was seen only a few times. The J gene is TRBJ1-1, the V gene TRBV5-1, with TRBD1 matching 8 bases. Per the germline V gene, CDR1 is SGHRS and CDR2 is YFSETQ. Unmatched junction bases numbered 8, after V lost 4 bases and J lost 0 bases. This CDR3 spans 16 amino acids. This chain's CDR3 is CASSIQGGGMNTEAFF. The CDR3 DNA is TGCGCCAGCAGCATACAGGGGGGGGGCATGAACACTGAAGCTTTCTTT.

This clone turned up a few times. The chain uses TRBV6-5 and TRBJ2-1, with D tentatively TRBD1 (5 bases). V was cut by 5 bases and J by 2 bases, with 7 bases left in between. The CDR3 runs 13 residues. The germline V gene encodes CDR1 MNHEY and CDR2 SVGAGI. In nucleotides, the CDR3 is TGTGCCAGCAGTCAGGGCACCTACAATGAGCAGTTCTTC. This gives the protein CASSQGTYNEQFF.

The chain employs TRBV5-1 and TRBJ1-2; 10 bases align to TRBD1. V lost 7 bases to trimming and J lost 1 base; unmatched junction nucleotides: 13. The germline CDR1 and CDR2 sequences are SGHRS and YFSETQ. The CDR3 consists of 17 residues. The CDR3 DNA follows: TGCGCCAGCCAACTTAAACCGGGACAGGGGTTTAACTATGGCTACACCTTC. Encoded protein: CASQLKPGQGFNYGYTF.

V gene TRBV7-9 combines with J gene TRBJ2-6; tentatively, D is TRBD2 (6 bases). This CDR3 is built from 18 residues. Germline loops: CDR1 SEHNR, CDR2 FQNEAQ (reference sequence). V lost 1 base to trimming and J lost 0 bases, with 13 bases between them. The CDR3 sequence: CASSLGEGRRSGANVLTF. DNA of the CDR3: TGTGCCAGCAGCTTAGGTGAGGGGAGGCGCTCTGGGGCCAACGTCCTGACTTTC. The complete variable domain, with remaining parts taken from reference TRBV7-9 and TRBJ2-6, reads DTGVSQNPRHKITKRGQNVTFRCDPISEHNRLYWYRQTLGQGPEFLTYFQNEAQLEKSRLLSDRFSAERPKGSFSTLEIQRTEQGDSAMYLCASSLGEGRRSGANVLTFGAGSRLTVL.

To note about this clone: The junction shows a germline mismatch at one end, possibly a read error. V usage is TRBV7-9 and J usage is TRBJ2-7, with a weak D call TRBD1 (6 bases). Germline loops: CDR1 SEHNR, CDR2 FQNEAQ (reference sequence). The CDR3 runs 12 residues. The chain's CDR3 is CSSKSGDYEQYF. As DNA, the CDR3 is TGTTCCAGCAAATCAGGGGACTACGAGCAGTACTTC.

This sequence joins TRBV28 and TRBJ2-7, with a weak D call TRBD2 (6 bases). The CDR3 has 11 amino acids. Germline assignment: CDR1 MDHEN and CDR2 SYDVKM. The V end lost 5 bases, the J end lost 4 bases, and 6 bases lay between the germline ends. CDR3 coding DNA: TGTGCCAGCAGTCGGGGGTACGAGCAGTACGTC. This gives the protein CASSRGYEQYV.

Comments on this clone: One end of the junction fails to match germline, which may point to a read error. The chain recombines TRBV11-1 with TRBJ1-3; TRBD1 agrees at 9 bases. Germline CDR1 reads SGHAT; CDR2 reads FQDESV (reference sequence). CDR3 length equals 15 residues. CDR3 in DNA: TGTGCCAGCAGCTCTCTTGCGGGACAGGGAACCACCATATATTTT. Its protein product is CASSSLAGQGTTIYF.

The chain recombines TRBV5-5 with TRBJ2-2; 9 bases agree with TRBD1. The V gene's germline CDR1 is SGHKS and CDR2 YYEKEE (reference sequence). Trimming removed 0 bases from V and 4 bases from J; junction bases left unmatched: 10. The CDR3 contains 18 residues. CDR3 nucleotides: TGTGCCAGCAGCTTGGCCTCGACAGGGGGGATAGGCACCGGGGAGCTGTTTTTT. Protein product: CASSLASTGGIGTGELFF.

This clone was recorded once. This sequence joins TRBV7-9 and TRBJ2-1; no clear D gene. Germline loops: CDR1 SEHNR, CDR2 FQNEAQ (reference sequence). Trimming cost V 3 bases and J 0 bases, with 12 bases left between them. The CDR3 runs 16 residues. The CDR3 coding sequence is TGTGCCAGCAGCTTCGGAGTCGGGTTCTCCTACAATGAGCAGTTCTTC. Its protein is CASSFGVGFSYNEQFF.

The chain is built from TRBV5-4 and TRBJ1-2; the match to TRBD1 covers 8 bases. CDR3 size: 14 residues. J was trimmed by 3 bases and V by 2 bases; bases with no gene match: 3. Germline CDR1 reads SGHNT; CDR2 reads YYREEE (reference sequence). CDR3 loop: CASSFDRGDYGYTF. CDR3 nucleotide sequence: TGTGCCAGCAGCTTTGACAGGGGTGACTATGGCTACACCTTC.

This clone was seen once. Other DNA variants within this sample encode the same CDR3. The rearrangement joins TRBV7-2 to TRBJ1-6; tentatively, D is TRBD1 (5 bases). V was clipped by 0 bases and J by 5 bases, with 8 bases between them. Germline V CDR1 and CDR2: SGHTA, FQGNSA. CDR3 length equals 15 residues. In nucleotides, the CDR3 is TGTGCCAGCAGCTTAGCAGGAGGGGATAATTCACCCCTCCACTTT. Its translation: CASSLAGGDNSPLHF.

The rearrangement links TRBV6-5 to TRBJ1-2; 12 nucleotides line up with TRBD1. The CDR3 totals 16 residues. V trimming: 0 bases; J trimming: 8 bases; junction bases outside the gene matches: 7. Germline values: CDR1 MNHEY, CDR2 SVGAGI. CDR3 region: CASSYSAGQGAQGYTF. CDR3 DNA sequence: TGTGCCAGCAGTTACTCGGCGGGACAGGGGGCGCAGGGCTACACCTTC.

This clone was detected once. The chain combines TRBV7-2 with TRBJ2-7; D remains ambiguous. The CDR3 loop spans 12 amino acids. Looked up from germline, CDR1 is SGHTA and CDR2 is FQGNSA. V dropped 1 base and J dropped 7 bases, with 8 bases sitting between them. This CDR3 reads CASSLVNGEQYV. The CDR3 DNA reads TGTGCCAGCAGCTTAGTAAACGGGGAGCAGTACGTC.

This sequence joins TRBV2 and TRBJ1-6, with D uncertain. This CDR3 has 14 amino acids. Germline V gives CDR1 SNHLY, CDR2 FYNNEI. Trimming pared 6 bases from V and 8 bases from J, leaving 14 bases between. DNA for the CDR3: TGTGCCAGCAGCGCTCCAGAGGCGGATTCACCCCTCCACTTT. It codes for CASSAPEADSPLHF.

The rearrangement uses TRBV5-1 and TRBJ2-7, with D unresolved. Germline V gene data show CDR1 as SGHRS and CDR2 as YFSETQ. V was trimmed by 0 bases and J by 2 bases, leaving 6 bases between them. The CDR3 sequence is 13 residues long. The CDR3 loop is CASSLDTTYEQYF. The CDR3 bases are TGCGCCAGCAGCTTGGACACTACCTACGAGCAGTACTTC.

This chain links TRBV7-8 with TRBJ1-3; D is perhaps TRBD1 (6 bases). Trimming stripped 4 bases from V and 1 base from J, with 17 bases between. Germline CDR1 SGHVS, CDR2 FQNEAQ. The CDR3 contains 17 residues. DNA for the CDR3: TGTGCCAGCAGCTACACATCAGCCGGGACATCTGGAAACACCATATATTTT. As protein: CASSYTSAGTSGNTIYF.

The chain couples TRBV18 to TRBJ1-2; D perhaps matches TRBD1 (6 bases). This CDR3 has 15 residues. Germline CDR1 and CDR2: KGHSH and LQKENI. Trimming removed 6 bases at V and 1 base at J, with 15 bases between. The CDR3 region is CASSPDRQNNYGYTF. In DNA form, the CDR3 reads TGTGCCAGCTCCCCGGACAGACAAAATAACTATGGCTACACCTTC.